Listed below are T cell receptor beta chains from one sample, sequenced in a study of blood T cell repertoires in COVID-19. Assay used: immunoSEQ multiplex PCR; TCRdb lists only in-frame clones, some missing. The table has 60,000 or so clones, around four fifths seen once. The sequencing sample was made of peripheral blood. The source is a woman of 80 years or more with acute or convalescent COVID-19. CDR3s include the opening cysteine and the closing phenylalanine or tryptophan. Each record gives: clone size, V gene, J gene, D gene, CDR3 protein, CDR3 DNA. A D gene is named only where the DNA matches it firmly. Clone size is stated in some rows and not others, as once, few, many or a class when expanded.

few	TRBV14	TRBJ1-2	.	CASSQDLIQGFNYGYTF	TGTGCCAGCAGCCAAGATCTGATACAGGGCTTTAACTATGGCTACACCTTC
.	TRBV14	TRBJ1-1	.	CASSRPGQTNTEAFF	TGTGCCAGCAGCCGCCCAGGACAGACCAACACTGAAGCTTTCTTT
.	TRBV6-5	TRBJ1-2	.	CASSYREGNPGGYTF	TGTGCCAGCAGTTATAGGGAGGGGAACCCCGGTGGCTACACCTTC
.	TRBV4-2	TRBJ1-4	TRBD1	CASSQDVSNRGGTNEKLFF	TGTGCCAGCAGCCAAGATGTTTCGAACAGGGGGGGGACTAATGAAAAACTGTTTTTT
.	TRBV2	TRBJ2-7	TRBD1	CASIHQTGGGYEQYF	TGTGCCAGCATCCACCAGACAGGGGGCGGGTACGAGCAGTACTTC
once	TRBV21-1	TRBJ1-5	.	CASSKGDGDQPQHF	TGTGCCAGCAGCAAAGGAGACGGAGATCAGCCCCAGCATTTT
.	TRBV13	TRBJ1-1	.	CASSSQEDTEAFF	TGTGCCAGCAGCAGCCAGGAGGACACTGAAGCTTTCTTT
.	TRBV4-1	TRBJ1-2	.	CASSPTTNTPNYGYTF	TGCGCCAGCAGCCCAACAACTAATACACCCAACTATGGCTACACCTTC
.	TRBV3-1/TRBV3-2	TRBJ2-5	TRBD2	CASSLSGGEETQYF	TGTGCCAGCAGCCTGAGTGGGGGGGAAGAGACCCAGTACTTC
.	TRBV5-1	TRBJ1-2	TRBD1	CASSPGDRNYGYTF	TGCGCCAGCAGCCCCGGGGACAGAAACTATGGCTACACCTTC
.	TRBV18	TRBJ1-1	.	CASSPGPNTEAFF	TGTGCCAGCTCACCGGGGCCGAACACTGAAGCTTTCTTT
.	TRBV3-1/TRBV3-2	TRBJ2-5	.	CASSLGETQYF	TGTGCCAGCAGCCTCGGGGAGACCCAGTACTTC
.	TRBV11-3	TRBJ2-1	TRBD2	CASSLGGGGANNEQFF	TGTGCCAGCAGCTTAGGTGGCGGGGGGGCCAACAATGAGCAGTTCTTC
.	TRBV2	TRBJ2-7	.	CASRGQTYEQYF	TGTGCCAGCCGGGGACAAACCTACGAGCAGTACTTC
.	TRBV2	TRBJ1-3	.	CASRGSLSSGNTIYF	TGTGCCAGCAGGGGCAGCCTAAGCTCTGGAAACACCATATATTTT
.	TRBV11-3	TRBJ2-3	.	CASSLGSAGSTDTQYF	TGTGCCAGCAGCTTAGGATCTGCGGGTAGCACAGATACGCAGTATTTT
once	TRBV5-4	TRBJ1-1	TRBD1	CASSLWGDRVNTEAFF	TGTGCCAGCAGCTTATGGGGGGACAGGGTGAACACTGAAGCTTTCTTT
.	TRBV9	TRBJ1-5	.	CASSYGVSNQPQHF	TGTGCCAGCAGCTACGGGGTCAGCAATCAGCCCCAGCATTTT
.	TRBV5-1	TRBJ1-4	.	CASSSNSPSSVGNEKLFF	TGCGCCAGCAGCTCCAACTCGCCCTCGAGCGTGGGTAATGAAAAACTGTTTTTT
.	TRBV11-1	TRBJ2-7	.	CASKERGYTYEQYF	TGTGCCAGCAAGGAAAGGGGGTACACCTACGAGCAGTACTTC
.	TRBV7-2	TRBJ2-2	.	CASSLATGRLFF	TGTGCCAGCAGCTTAGCTACAGGGAGGCTGTTTTTT
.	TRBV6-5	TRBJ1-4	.	CASSNNRAREKLFF	TGTGCCAGCAGCAATAACAGGGCCCGGGAAAAACTGTTTTTT
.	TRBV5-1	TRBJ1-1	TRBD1	CASSSGTETTEAFF	TGCGCCAGCAGCTCCGGGACAGAGACCACTGAAGCTTTCTTT
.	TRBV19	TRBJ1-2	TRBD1	CASRTGQGAEGYTF	TGTGCCAGTAGGACGGGACAGGGGGCTGAAGGCTACACCTTC
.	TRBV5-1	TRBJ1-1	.	CASSLAQTAMGNTEAFF	TGCGCCAGCAGCTTGGCCCAGACAGCAATGGGGAACACTGAAGCTTTCTTT
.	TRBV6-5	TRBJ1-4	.	CASSRGGVEEKLFF	TGTGCCAGCAGTAGAGGTGGAGTCGAAGAAAAACTGTTTTTT
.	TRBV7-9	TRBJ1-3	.	CASSLSAGSLNTIYF	TGTGCCAGCAGCTTATCGGCAGGAAGCTTAAACACCATATATTTT
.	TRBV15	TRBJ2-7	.	CATSRDRGSPYEQYF	TGTGCCACCAGCAGAGATAGGGGGTCTCCCTACGAGCAGTACTTC
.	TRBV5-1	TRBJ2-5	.	CASRPTPQETQYF	TGCGCCAGCAGACCAACACCGCAAGAGACCCAGTACTTC
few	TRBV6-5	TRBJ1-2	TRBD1	CASTSIGTGVYGYTF	TGTGCCAGCACCTCCATCGGGACAGGTGTATATGGCTACACCTTC
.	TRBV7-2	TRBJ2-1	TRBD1	CASRWGQGRYNEQFF	TGTGCCAGCAGGTGGGGACAGGGGCGTTACAATGAGCAGTTCTTC
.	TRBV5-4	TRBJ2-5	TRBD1	CASSSGGTQYF	TGTGCCAGCAGCTCAGGGGGGACCCAGTACTTC
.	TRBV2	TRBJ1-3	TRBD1	CASSGQGAMGNTIYF	TGTGCCAGCAGTGGACAGGGGGCGATGGGAAACACCATATATTTT
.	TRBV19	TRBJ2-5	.	CASSTMRGQETQYF	TGTGCCAGTAGCACCATGCGAGGGCAAGAGACCCAGTACTTC
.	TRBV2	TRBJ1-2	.	CASSESGNYGYTF	TGTGCCAGCAGTGAATCAGGGAACTATGGCTACACCTTC
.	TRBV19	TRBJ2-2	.	CASSIERQWTGELFF	TGTGCCAGTAGTATAGAGCGACAGTGGACCGGGGAGCTGTTTTTT
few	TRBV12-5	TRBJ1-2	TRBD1	CASGPNRGLNNGYTF	TGTGCTAGTGGTCCAAACAGGGGGCTAAACAATGGCTACACCTTC